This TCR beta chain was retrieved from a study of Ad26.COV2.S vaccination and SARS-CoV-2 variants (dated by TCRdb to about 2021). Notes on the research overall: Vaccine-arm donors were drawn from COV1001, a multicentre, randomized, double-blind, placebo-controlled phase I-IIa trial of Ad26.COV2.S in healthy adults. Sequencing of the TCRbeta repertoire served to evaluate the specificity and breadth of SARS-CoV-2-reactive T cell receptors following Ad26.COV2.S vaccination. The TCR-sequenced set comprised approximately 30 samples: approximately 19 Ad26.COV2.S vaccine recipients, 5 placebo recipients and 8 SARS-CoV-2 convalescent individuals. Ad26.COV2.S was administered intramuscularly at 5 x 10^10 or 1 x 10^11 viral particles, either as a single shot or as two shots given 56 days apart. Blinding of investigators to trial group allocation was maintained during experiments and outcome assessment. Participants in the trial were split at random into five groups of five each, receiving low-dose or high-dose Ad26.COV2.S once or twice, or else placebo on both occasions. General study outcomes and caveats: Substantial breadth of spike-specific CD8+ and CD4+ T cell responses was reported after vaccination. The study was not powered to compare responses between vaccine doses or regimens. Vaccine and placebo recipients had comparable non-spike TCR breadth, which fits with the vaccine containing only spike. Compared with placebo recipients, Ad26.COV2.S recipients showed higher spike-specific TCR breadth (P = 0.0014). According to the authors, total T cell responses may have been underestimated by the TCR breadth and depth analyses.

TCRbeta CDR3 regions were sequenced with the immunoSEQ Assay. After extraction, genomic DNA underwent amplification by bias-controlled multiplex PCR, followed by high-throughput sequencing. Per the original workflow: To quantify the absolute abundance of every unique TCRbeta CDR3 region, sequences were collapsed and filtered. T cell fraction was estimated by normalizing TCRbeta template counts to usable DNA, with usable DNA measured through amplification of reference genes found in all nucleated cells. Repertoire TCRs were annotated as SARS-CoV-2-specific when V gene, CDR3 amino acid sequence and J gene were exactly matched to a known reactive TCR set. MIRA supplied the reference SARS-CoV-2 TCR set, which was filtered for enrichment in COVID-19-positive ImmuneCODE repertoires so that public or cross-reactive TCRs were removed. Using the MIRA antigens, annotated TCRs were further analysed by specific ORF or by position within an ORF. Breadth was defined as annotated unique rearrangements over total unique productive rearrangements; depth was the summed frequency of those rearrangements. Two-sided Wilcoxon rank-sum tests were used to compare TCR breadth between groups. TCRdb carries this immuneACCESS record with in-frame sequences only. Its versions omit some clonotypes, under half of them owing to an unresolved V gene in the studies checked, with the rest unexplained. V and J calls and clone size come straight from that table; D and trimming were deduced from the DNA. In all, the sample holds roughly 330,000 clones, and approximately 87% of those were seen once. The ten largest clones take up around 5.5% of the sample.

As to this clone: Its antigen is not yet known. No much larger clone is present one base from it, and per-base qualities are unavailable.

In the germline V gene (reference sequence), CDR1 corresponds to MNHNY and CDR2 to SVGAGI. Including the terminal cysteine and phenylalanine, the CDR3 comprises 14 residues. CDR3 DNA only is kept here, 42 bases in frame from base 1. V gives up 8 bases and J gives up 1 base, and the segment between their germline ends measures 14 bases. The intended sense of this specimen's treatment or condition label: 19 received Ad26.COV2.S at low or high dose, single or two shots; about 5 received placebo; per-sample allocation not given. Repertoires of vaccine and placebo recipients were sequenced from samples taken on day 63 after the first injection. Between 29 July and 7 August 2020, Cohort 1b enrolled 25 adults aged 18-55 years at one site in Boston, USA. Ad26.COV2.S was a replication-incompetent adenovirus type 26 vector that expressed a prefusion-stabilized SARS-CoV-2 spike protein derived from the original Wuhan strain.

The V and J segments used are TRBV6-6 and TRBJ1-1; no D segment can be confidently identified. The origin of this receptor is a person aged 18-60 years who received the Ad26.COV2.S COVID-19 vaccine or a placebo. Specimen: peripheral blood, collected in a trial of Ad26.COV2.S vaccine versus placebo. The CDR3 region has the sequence CASSRTWGNTEAFF. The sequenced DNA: TGTGCCAGCTCGCGGACTTGGGGGAACACTGAAGCTTTCTTT.